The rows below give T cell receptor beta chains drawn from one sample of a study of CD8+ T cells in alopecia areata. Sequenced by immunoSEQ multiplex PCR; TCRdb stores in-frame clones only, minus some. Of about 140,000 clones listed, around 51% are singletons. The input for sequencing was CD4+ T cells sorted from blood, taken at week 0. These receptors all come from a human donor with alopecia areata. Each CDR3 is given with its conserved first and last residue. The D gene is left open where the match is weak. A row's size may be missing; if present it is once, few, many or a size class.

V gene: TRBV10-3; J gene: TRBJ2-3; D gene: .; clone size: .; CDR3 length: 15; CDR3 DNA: TGTGCCATCAGTGAATCTTCAGGGAGGACAGATACGCAGTATTTT; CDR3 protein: CAISESSGRTDTQYF
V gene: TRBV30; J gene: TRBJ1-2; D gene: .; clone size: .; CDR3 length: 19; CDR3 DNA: TGTGCCTGGAGTGACCTGACAATTTTTGGGGTCATACCGCCCTATGGCTACACCTTC; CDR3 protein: CAWSDLTIFGVIPPYGYTF
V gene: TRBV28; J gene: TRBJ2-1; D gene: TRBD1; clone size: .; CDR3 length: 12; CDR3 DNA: TGTGCCAGCAAGGACAGGGTCAATGAGCAGTTCTTC; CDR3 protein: CASKDRVNEQFF
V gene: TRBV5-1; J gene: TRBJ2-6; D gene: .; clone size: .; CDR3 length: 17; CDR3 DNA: TGCGCCAGCAGCTTACTGGGACAACAGTCTGGGGCCAACGTCCTGACTTTC; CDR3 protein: CASSLLGQQSGANVLTF
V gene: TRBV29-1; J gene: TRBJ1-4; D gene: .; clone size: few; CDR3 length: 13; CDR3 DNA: TGCAGCGTTGAAGACATAAGCAGGGAAAAACTGTTTTTT; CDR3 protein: CSVEDISREKLFF
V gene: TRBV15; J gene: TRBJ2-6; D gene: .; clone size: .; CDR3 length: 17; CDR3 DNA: TGTGCCACCAGCAGAGTGATCGGGGGCGCTGGGGCCAACGTCCTGACTTTC; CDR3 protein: CATSRVIGGAGANVLTF
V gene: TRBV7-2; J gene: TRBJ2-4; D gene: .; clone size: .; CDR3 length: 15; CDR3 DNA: TGTGCCAGCAGCTTAAGTAGCAGGGAAGGGTACATTCAGTACTTC; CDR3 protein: CASSLSSREGYIQYF
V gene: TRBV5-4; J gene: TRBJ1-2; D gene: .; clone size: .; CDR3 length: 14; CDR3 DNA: TGTGCCAGCAGACTCACAGGGAAAGGTTATGGCTACACCTTC; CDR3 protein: CASRLTGKGYGYTF
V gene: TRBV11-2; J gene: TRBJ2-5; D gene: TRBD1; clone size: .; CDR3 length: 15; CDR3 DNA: TGTGCCAGCAGCTTAAGGGGGCGAGGGGAAGAGACCCAGTACTTC; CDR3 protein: CASSLRGRGEETQYF
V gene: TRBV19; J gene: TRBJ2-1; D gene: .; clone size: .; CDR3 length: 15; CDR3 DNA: TGTGCCAGTAGTGTGGGACCGGACCCCTACAATGAGCAGTTCTTC; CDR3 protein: CASSVGPDPYNEQFF
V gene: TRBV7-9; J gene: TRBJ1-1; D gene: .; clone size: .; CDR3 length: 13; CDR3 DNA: TGTGCCAGCAGCTTAGCAGAGAACACTGAAGCTTTCTTT; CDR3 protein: CASSLAENTEAFF
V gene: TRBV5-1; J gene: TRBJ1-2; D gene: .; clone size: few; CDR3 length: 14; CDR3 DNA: TGCGCCAGCAGGTCACATACAGGGACCAGTGGCTACACCTTC; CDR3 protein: CASRSHTGTSGYTF
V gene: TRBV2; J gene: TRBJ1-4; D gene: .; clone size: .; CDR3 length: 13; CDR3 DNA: TGTGCCAGCAGTACGGTCAATGGTGAAAAACTGTTTTTT; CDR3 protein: CASSTVNGEKLFF
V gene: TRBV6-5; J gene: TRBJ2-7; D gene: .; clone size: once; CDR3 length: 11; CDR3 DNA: TGTGCCAGCAGACAGATGTACGAGCAGTACTTC; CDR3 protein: CASRQMYEQYF
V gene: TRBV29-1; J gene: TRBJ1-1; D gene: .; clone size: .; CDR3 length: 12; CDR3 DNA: TGCAGCGTTGAAGGCCGGGGAACTGAAGCTTTCTTT; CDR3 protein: CSVEGRGTEAFF
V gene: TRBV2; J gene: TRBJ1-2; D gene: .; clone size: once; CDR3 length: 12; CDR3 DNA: TGTGCCAGCCTTTGGACAGTTAATGGCTACACCTTC; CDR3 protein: CASLWTVNGYTF
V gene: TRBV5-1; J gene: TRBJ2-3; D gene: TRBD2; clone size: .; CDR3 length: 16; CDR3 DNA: TGCGCCAGCAGCTTGGGACTAGCGGGACCTTTGGATACGCAGTATTTT; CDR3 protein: CASSLGLAGPLDTQYF
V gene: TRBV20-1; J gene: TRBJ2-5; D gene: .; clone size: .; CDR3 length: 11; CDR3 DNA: TGCAGTGCTAGCGGGGAGGAGACCCAGTACTTC; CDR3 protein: CSASGEETQYF
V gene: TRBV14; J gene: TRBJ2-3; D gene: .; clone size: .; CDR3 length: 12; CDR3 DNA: TGTGCCAGCAAGGGTAACACAGATACGCAGTATTTT; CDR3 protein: CASKGNTDTQYF
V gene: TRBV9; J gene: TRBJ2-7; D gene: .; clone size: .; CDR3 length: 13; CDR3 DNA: TGTGCCAGCAGCGTAGCGGTAGGGGACGAGCAGTACTTC; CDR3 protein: CASSVAVGDEQYF
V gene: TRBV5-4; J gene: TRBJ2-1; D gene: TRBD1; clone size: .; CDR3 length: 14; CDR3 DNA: TGTGCCAGCAGCTTGAAGGGACAGTACAATGAGCAGTTCTTC; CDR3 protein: CASSLKGQYNEQFF
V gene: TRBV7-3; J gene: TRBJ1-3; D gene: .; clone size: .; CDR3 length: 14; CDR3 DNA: TGTGCCAGCAGCTTACAGGGCTCTGGAAACACCATATATTTT; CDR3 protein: CASSLQGSGNTIYF
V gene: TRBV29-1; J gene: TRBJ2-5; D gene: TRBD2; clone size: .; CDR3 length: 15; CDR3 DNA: TGCAGCGTTGTTGGCTTAGCGGGAGTCGGTGAGACCCAGTACTTC; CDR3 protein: CSVVGLAGVGETQYF
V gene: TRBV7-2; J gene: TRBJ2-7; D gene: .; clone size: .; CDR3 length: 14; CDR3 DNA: TGTGCCAGCAGCAAGACCTGGACAGCCTACGAGCAGTACTTC; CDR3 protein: CASSKTWTAYEQYF
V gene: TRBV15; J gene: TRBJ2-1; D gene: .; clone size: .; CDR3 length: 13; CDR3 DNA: TGTGCCACCAGCATTGCGGCCTACAATGAGCAGTTCTTC; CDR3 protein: CATSIAAYNEQFF
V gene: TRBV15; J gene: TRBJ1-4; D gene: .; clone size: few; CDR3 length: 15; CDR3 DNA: TGTGCCACCAGCCCCCGGACATCCACTAATGAAAAACTGTTTTTT; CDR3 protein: CATSPRTSTNEKLFF
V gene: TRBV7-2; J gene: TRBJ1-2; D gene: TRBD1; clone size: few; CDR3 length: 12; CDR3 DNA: TGTGCCAGCAGCATCGGACAGGGGGGCTACACCTTC; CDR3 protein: CASSIGQGGYTF
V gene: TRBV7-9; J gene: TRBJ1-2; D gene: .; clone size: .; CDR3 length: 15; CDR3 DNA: TGTGCCAGCAGCTTAGAACACGGAGCTAACTATGGCTACACCTTC; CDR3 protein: CASSLEHGANYGYTF
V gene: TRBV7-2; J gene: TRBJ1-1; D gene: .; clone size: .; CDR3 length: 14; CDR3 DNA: TGTGCCAGCAGCTTTACAGGGCTTGGCACTGAAGCTTTCTTT; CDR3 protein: CASSFTGLGTEAFF
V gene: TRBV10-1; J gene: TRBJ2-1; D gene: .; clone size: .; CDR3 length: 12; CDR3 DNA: TGCGCCAGCAGTGCCAGGGGTTTTGAGCAGTTCTTC; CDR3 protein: CASSARGFEQFF
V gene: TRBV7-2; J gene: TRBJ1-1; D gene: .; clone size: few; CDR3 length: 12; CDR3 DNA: TGTGCCAGCAGCTTACAGGGTCGGAAAGCTTTCTTT; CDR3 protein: CASSLQGRKAFF
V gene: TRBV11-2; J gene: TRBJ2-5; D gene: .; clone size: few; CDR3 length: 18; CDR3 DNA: TGTGCCAGCAGCGCCCACACCAACTCACTCAACCAGTGGGAGACCCAGTACTTC; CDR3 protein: CASSAHTNSLNQWETQYF
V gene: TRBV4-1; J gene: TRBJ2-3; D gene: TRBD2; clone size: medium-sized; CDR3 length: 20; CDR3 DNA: TGCGCCAGCAGCCAAGATTCATATGGACTAGCGGGAACTAGCACAGATACGCAGTATTTT; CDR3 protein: CASSQDSYGLAGTSTDTQYF
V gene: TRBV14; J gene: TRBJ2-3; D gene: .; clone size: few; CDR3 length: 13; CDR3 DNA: TGTGCCAGCAGCCAAGATATGGCCGATACGCAGTATTTT; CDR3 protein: CASSQDMADTQYF
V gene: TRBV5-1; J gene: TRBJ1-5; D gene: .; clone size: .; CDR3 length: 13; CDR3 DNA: TGCGCCAGCAGTCAAGGTATCGATCAGCCCCAGCATTTT; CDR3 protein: CASSQGIDQPQHF
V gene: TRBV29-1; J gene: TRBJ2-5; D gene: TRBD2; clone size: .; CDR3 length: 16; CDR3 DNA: TGCAGCGTTGAAGTTGGCCAGGGACTAGCGGGAGAGACCCAGTACTTC; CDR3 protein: CSVEVGQGLAGETQYF
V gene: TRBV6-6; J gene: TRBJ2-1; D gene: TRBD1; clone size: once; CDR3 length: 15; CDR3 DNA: TGTGCCAGCAGCCGGGGACAGGGTTGGGGAGGTGAGCAGTTCTTC; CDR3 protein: CASSRGQGWGGEQFF
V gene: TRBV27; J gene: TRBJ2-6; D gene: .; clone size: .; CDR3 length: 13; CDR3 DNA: TGTGCCAGCACTCCCTCTGGGGCCAACGTCCTGACTTTC; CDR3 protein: CASTPSGANVLTF
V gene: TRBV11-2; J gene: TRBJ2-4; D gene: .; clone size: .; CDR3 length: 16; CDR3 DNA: TGTGCCAGCAGCCCTAGACAGGAGGGAGACAAAAACATTCAGTACTTC; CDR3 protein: CASSPRQEGDKNIQYF
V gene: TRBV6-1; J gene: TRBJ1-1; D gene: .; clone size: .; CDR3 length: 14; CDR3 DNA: TGTGCCAGCAGTGATCCGGGGTCGAACACTGAAGCTTTCTTT; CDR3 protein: CASSDPGSNTEAFF
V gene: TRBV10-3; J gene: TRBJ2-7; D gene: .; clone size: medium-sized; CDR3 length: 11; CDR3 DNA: TGTGCCTCGAGGAGCTCCTACGAGCAGTACTTC; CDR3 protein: CASRSSYEQYF
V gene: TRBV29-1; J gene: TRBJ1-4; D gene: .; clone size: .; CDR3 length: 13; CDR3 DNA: TGCAGCGTTGAAGATGGACTCAGTGAAAAACTGTTTTTT; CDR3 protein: CSVEDGLSEKLFF
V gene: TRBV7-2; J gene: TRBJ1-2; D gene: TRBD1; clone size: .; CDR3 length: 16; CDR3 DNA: TGTGCCAGCAGCTTAGAGGCGACAGGGCAATTCTATGGCTACACCTTC; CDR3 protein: CASSLEATGQFYGYTF
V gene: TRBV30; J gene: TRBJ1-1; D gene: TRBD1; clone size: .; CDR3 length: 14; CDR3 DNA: TGTGCCTGGAGTTGGACAGGAGGGGCCACTGAAGCTTTCTTT; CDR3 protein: CAWSWTGGATEAFF
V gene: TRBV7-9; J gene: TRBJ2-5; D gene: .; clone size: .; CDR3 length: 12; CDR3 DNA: TGTGCCAGCAGCGAGACTCTAAAGACCCAGTACTTC; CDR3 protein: CASSETLKTQYF
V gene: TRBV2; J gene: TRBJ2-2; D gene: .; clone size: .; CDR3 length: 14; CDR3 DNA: TGTGCCAGCGGTCTTACCCCCGGCACCGGGGAGCTGTTTTTT; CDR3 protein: CASGLTPGTGELFF
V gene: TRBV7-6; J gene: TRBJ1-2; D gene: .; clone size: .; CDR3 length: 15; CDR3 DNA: TGTGCCAGCAGCTTAGCGCGGGGGCACCCTGAGAGCTACACCTTC; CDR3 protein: CASSLARGHPESYTF
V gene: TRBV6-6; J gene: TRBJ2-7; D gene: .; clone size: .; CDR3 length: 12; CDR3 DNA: TGTGCCAGCAGTTACACTGGAGCCGAGCAGTACTTC; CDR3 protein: CASSYTGAEQYF
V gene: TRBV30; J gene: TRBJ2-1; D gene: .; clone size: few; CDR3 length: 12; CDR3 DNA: TGTGCCTGGAGTGTCTTGGGAGAGGAGCAGTTCTTC; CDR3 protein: CAWSVLGEEQFF
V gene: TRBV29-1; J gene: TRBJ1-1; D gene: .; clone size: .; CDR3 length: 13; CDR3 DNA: TGCAGCGTTGAGGGGGGGCCGAACACTGAAGCTTTCTTT; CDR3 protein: CSVEGGPNTEAFF
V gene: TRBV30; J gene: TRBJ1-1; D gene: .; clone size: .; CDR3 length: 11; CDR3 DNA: TGTGCTAGAAGAAGGGGGTTTGAAGCTTTCTTT; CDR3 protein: CARRRGFEAFF